This T cell receptor (beta chain) was captured by sequencing in a study of blood T cell repertoires in COVID-19. Study background: Acute and convalescent COVID-19 specimens originated in the United States, Italy and Spain. Nucleic acid was either cDNA or gDNA, and it came from T cells, B-cell-depleted T cells, or PBMCs.

In the source study's methods: Estimation of nucleated cell counts was performed using reference gene primer amplification. Profiled with immunoSEQ multiplex PCR; TCRdb holds only in-frame clones, not every one. V and J calls and clone size are given by that table; D and trimming were obtained from the DNA. The sample holds roughly 200,000 clones, approximately 89% seen once. CDR1 and CDR2 from the germline V gene are MDHEN and SYDVKM. The CDR3 spans 16 residues. The junction had 7 bases not matched to a gene; V was cut back by 3 bases and J by 0 bases. Allocation to cohorts depended on clinical history reported by the participants.

Source material: PBMCs or T cells enriched from blood (not recorded which). The J gene is TRBJ2-5, the V gene TRBV28; 7 nucleotides agree with TRBD1. The TCR sequence derives from a woman younger than 45 with acute COVID-19. The CDR3 nucleotides are TGTGCCAGCAGTTTTGGGACAGCAACGTACCAAGAGACCCAGTACTTC. Its translation is CASSFGTATYQETQYF.